This T cell receptor (beta chain) appears in the sequencing data of a study of control samples from healthy donors and cancer patients. This CDR3 spans 13 amino acids. Trimming left V 6 bases short and J 6 bases short, with 15 bases between. This clone has just one count. Clones were sequenced by immunoSEQ multiplex PCR, and TCRdb holds only the in-frame ones, with some missing. The profile shows some 120,000 clones, approximately 90% of them singletons. Material: blood. The TCR was taken from a woman aged 65 to 85 in good health. This chain connects TRBV12-3 or TRBV12-4 to TRBJ2-7; maybe TRBD1 (6 bases). CDR3 in amino acids: CASSRTHRVEQYF. The CDR3 DNA is TGTGCCAGCAGCCGGACTCACAGGGTCGAGCAGTACTTC.